Given below is one T cell receptor beta chain in context. Its target is not known. The CDR3 loop spans 19 amino acids. The V segment lost 3 bases and the J segment 1 base; nucleotides outside the gene matches: 9. CDR1 MDHEN and CDR2 SYDVKM come from the germline V gene. This sample stems from a study of OX40 agonist ivuxolimab in advanced cancers. The wider study: Ivuxolimab, an antibody that agonizes OX40 (CD134), was administered to the patients. The study, taken as a whole, reports: Among the lowest peripheral clonal expansion occurred in 0.1-3.0 mg/kg partial responders. Both blood CD4+ and CD8+ T cells showed clonal growth by week 6 at 0.1 to 3.0 mg/kg.

Sequenced by immunoSEQ multiplex PCR; TCRdb stores in-frame clones only, minus some. The sample holds fewer than 60,000 clones, about nine tenths seen once. This chain uses TRBV28 with TRBJ2-3; TRBD2 agrees at 14 bases. The material sequenced was CD4+ or CD8+ T cells sorted from blood, taken in a trial of the OX40 agonist ivuxolimab. This clonotype originated in an adult with an advanced solid tumor such as melanoma, head and neck, liver or kidney cancer. The CDR3 DNA sequence: TGTGCCAGCAGTTTCACCCTGGGACTAGCGGGAGCTGGCACAGATACGCAGTATTTT. Translated, it gives CASSFTLGLAGAGTDTQYF. Using reference TRBV28 and TRBJ2-3 for the parts outside the CDR3, the full variable domain is DVKVTQSSRYLVKRTGEKVFLECVQDMDHENMFWYRQDPGLGLRLIYFSYDVKMKEKGDIPEGYSVSREKKERFSLILESASTNQTSMYLCASSFTLGLAGAGTDTQYFGPGTRLTVL.